This T cell receptor (beta chain) was recorded in a study of cytotoxic CD8 clonotypes in ibrutinib-treated CLL. Profiling relied on immunoSEQ multiplex PCR, and the TCRdb table lists in-frame clones only, not all of them. This sample yields about 15,000 clones, of which roughly four fifths are seen a single time; around 15% belongs to the top ten. V dropped 3 bases and J dropped 2; count of bases not matched to a gene: 2. CDR1 MDHEN and CDR2 SYDVKM come from the germline V gene. The CDR3 runs to 14 residues. The receptor's source is a human donor with chronic lymphocytic leukemia. This sample comprised PBMCs, obtained before ibrutinib treatment. The chain couples TRBV28 to TRBJ2-3; 7 nucleotides line up with TRBD1. In DNA form, the CDR3 reads TGTGCCAGCAGTTTGGACAGGAACACAGATACGCAGTATTTT. Protein: CASSLDRNTDTQYF.